These T cell receptor beta chains were read from a single sample in a study of OX40 agonist ivuxolimab in advanced cancers. This table comes from immunoSEQ multiplex PCR, and its TCRdb copy is limited to in-frame clones, with some not included. The sample contains approximately 3,000 clones, under 95% of which appear only once. This specimen was CD4+ or CD8+ T cells sorted from blood, taken in a trial of the OX40 agonist ivuxolimab. The source of these receptors is an adult with an advanced solid tumor such as melanoma, head and neck, liver or kidney cancer. The CDR3 runs from the conserved cysteine through the conserved F or W. A D gene is named only where the DNA matches it firmly. Clone sizes are given selectively: once, few, many, or a class where the clone is expanded.

d_gene,abundance,v_gene,j_gene,CDR3aa,CDR3nt
TRBD2,NA,TRBV6-1,TRBJ2-7,CASSSLAGTSSEQYF,TGTGCCAGCAGTTCCCTAGCGGGGACCTCTTCCGAGCAGTACTTC
NA,NA,TRBV19,TRBJ2-3,CASSLGFPTDTQYF,TGTGCCAGTAGTTTAGGATTCCCCACAGATACGCAGTATTTT
NA,NA,TRBV5-6,TRBJ2-5,CASSLALHAEETQYF,TGTGCCAGCAGCTTGGCTCTTCACGCCGAAGAGACCCAGTACTTC
NA,NA,TRBV13,TRBJ2-5,CASSLAWAGVVETQYF,TGTGCCAGCAGCTTAGCTTGGGCAGGGGTTGTAGAGACCCAGTACTTC
NA,NA,TRBV5-1,TRBJ1-2,CASSFTGLYGYTF,TGCGCCAGCAGCTTTACAGGGCTCTATGGCTACACCTTC
TRBD2,NA,TRBV30,TRBJ2-4,CAWSPRLYSGGGNIQYF,TGTGCCTGGAGTCCCCGTCTTTATAGCGGGGGTGGAAACATTCAGTACTTC
NA,NA,TRBV7-8,TRBJ2-1,CASSFTPGAYNEQFF,TGTGCCAGCAGCTTTACACCCGGGGCCTACAATGAGCAGTTCTTC
NA,NA,TRBV30,TRBJ2-1,CAWSVRGDEQFF,TGTGCCTGGAGTGTAAGAGGGGATGAGCAGTTCTTC
TRBD1,NA,TRBV6-6,TRBJ2-7,CASAYPQGASYEQYF,TGTGCCAGCGCGTACCCACAGGGGGCCTCCTACGAGCAGTACTTC
NA,NA,TRBV14,TRBJ2-5,CASSQVPETQYF,TGTGCCAGCAGCCAAGTCCCGGAGACCCAGTACTTC
NA,once,TRBV2,TRBJ2-7,CASSRGSQYF,TGTGCCAGCTCTCGAGGGTCGCAGTACTTC
NA,NA,TRBV7-6,TRBJ1-1,CASSFQQGGTEAFF,TGTGCCAGCAGCTTTCAACAGGGTGGTACTGAAGCTTTCTTT
NA,NA,TRBV30,TRBJ1-2,CAWSSGTYGYTF,TGTGCCTGGAGTTCCGGGACCTATGGCTACACCTTC
NA,NA,TRBV30,TRBJ1-1,CAWSVLTWTEAFF,TGTGCCTGGAGTGTACTAACGTGGACTGAAGCTTTCTTT
TRBD1,once,TRBV4-1,TRBJ1-5,CASSGDRKHYSNQPQHF,TGCGCCAGCAGCGGGGACAGGAAGCATTATAGCAATCAGCCCCAGCATTTT
TRBD2,NA,TRBV6-4,TRBJ2-1,CASSEETSDEQFF,TGTGCCAGCAGTGAGGAGACTAGCGACGAGCAGTTCTTC
NA,NA,TRBV5-1,TRBJ2-1,CASSLSNPGNEQFF,TGCGCCAGCAGCTTGTCTAACCCTGGCAATGAGCAGTTCTTC
NA,NA,TRBV6-6,TRBJ1-2,CASGQQGLYGYTF,TGTGCCAGCGGGCAACAGGGCCTCTATGGCTACACCTTC
TRBD1,NA,TRBV7-2,TRBJ1-3,CASSYRQGAGGNTIYF,TGTGCCAGCAGCTACCGACAGGGGGCTGGTGGAAACACCATATATTTT
NA,once,TRBV5-1,TRBJ2-1,CASSPSLGNEQFF,TGCGCCAGCAGCCCCTCTTTGGGAAATGAGCAGTTCTTC
TRBD1,NA,TRBV9,TRBJ2-1,CASSASGGGRNEQFF,TGTGCCAGCAGCGCCTCAGGGGGCGGGCGCAATGAGCAGTTCTTC
TRBD2,once,TRBV5-1,TRBJ2-5,CASSFSAGWETQYF,TGCGCCAGCAGCTTTTCAGCGGGGTGGGAGACCCAGTACTTC
TRBD1,NA,TRBV5-1,TRBJ2-7,CASSPGTAYEQYF,TGCGCCAGCAGCCCCGGGACAGCCTACGAGCAGTACTTC
TRBD1,NA,TRBV6-4,TRBJ1-2,CASSDRTGFGYTF,TGTGCCAGCAGTGACAGGACAGGGTTTGGCTACACCTTC
TRBD2,NA,TRBV6-5,TRBJ2-2,CASTQGGANTGELFF,TGTGCCAGCACTCAGGGAGGGGCGAACACCGGGGAGCTGTTTTTT
NA,NA,TRBV10-1,TRBJ2-1,CASSLRTASPNEQFF,TGCGCCAGCAGTCTTCGGACAGCCAGCCCCAATGAGCAGTTCTTC
NA,NA,TRBV29-1,TRBJ2-1,CSVGRDPGEQFF,TGCAGCGTTGGTAGGGACCCTGGTGAGCAGTTCTTC
TRBD1,NA,TRBV2,TRBJ1-4,CASSAGTVEKLFF,TGTGCCAGCAGTGCAGGGACAGTTGAAAAACTGTTTTTT
TRBD1,NA,TRBV7-8,TRBJ2-5,CASSWWRDRGSETQYF,TGTGCCAGCAGCTGGTGGCGGGACAGGGGATCGGAGACCCAGTACTTC
NA,NA,TRBV6-1,TRBJ1-1,CASSDPSMGIMNTEAFF,TGTGCCAGCAGTGACCCCTCGATGGGGATTATGAACACTGAAGCTTTCTTT
NA,NA,TRBV5-1,TRBJ1-1,CASSFQGTGETEAFF,TGCGCCAGCAGCTTTCAGGGGACGGGAGAAACTGAAGCTTTCTTT
TRBD1,NA,TRBV5-4,TRBJ1-2,CASSHRDRSNYGYTF,TGTGCCAGCAGCCACCGGGACAGATCTAACTATGGCTACACCTTC
TRBD1,NA,TRBV5-4,TRBJ2-7,CASSLARTGTYEQYF,TGTGCCAGCAGCTTGGCTAGGACAGGGACCTACGAGCAGTACTTC
NA,NA,TRBV28,TRBJ1-2,CASSDGGYTF,TGTGCCAGCAGCGACGGCGGCTACACCTTC
NA,once,TRBV9,TRBJ1-6,CASSVGQDNSPLHF,TGTGCCAGCAGCGTAGGACAGGATAATTCACCCCTCCACTTT
TRBD1,NA,TRBV18,TRBJ2-2,CASSGTALNTGELFF,TGTGCCAGCTCAGGGACAGCCTTGAACACCGGGGAGCTGTTTTTT
TRBD1,NA,TRBV5-4,TRBJ2-5,CASSRDRERETQYF,TGTGCCAGCAGCCGGGACAGGGAGAGAGAGACCCAGTACTTC
NA,once,TRBV28,TRBJ2-7,CASSAPRGEQYF,TGTGCCAGCAGTGCCCCCAGGGGTGAGCAGTACTTC
TRBD1,NA,TRBV29-1,TRBJ2-7,CSVRDREAYEQYF,TGCAGCGTCCGGGACAGGGAGGCCTACGAGCAGTACTTC
NA,NA,TRBV4-1,TRBJ1-6,CASSQGFGRNSPLHF,TGCGCCAGCAGCCAAGGTTTCGGAAGGAATTCACCCCTCCACTTT
NA,NA,TRBV11-1,TRBJ2-7,CASSLAWQPDYEQYF,TGTGCCAGCAGCTTAGCTTGGCAGCCCGATTACGAGCAGTACTTC
NA,NA,TRBV5-1,TRBJ1-3,CASSADLHSGNTIYF,TGCGCCAGCAGCGCAGACCTACACTCTGGAAACACCATATATTTT
NA,NA,TRBV19,TRBJ1-6,CASSITGDAGSSYNSPLHF,TGTGCCAGTAGTATTACCGGGGACGCGGGGAGCTCCTATAATTCACCCCTCCACTTT
NA,NA,TRBV19,TRBJ2-5,CASSIGRQETQYF,TGTGCCAGTAGTATAGGTCGCCAAGAGACCCAGTACTTC
NA,NA,TRBV5-6,TRBJ2-6,CASTLSLRDSGSGANVLTF,TGTGCCAGCACTTTATCACTCCGGGACTCAGGCTCTGGGGCCAACGTCCTGACTTTC
TRBD2,few,TRBV5-1,TRBJ2-3,CASSSGTRSDTQYF,TGCGCCAGCAGCTCTGGGACTAGGTCAGATACGCAGTATTTT
TRBD2,NA,TRBV7-8,TRBJ2-1,CASSLGRPRDLSGGGDNEQFF,TGTGCCAGCAGCTTAGGAAGGCCTAGGGATTTGAGCGGGGGAGGAGACAATGAGCAGTTCTTC
TRBD1,NA,TRBV7-2,TRBJ1-2,CASILTGGGDYGYTF,TGTGCCAGCATCTTAACAGGGGGAGGTGACTATGGCTACACCTTC
NA,NA,TRBV6-5,TRBJ2-7,CASSYSSGHHSYEQYF,TGTGCCAGCAGTTACTCTTCGGGACATCACTCCTACGAGCAGTACTTC
NA,NA,TRBV30,TRBJ1-5,CAWSADNGNQPQHF,TGTGCCTGGAGTGCCGACAACGGCAATCAGCCCCAGCATTTT